Listed below are T cell receptor beta chains from one sample, sequenced in a study of T cells in localized non-small cell lung cancer. The method was immunoSEQ multiplex PCR; TCRdb's version includes in-frame clones alone and lacks a portion of them. The sample comprises some 30,000 clones, 70% to 90% of which are singletons, and around 4.2% rests with the top ten. The source material was peripheral blood, sampled before any cancer treatment. The receptors here all came from a male donor at least 60 years old with stage III lung adenocarcinoma. Both conserved end residues are part of each CDR3. The order of the fields is clone size, J gene, D gene, V gene, CDR3 DNA, CDR3 protein. D genes are given only for firm matches. The size field is filled for only some rows; it gives once, few, many or a size class.

abundance: few
j_gene: TRBJ1-3
d_gene: .
v_gene: TRBV19
CDR3nt: TGTGCCAGTAGTCCCTTTGGGGGGCTCGGCTCTGGAAACACCATATATTTT
CDR3aa: CASSPFGGLGSGNTIYF

abundance: .
j_gene: TRBJ2-3
d_gene: .
v_gene: TRBV29-1
CDR3nt: TGCAGCGCCGCGGACAGAACTAGCACAGATACGCAGTATTTT
CDR3aa: CSAADRTSTDTQYF

abundance: few
j_gene: TRBJ2-2
d_gene: TRBD2
v_gene: TRBV11-2
CDR3nt: TGTGCCAGCAGCTTAAGCCTAGCGGGGACTGCGAACACCGGGGAGCTGTTTTTT
CDR3aa: CASSLSLAGTANTGELFF

abundance: .
j_gene: TRBJ2-2
d_gene: .
v_gene: TRBV29-1
CDR3nt: TGCAGCGTGGGACCAGGGGGGAGGGTAACGAACACCGGGGAGCTGTTTTTT
CDR3aa: CSVGPGGRVTNTGELFF

abundance: .
j_gene: TRBJ1-1
d_gene: TRBD1
v_gene: TRBV9
CDR3nt: TGTGCCAGCAGCGCCACGACAGGGTTGGATGAAGCTTTCTTT
CDR3aa: CASSATTGLDEAFF

abundance: .
j_gene: TRBJ2-7
d_gene: .
v_gene: TRBV7-2
CDR3nt: TGTGCCAGCAGCTTAGCCCGGGAAGACGAGCAGTACTTC
CDR3aa: CASSLAREDEQYF

abundance: .
j_gene: TRBJ1-5
d_gene: TRBD1
v_gene: TRBV5-5
CDR3nt: TGTGCCAGCAGACGGACAGGGGGCGATCAGCCCCAGCATTTT
CDR3aa: CASRRTGGDQPQHF

abundance: few
j_gene: TRBJ2-5
d_gene: .
v_gene: TRBV7-2
CDR3nt: TGTGCCAGCAGCCTAAACAGGGTCCAGGAGACCCAGTACTTC
CDR3aa: CASSLNRVQETQYF

abundance: .
j_gene: TRBJ2-1
d_gene: TRBD1
v_gene: TRBV5-6
CDR3nt: TGTGCCAGCAGCTTGGGACAGGGACACTACAATGAGCAGTTCTTC
CDR3aa: CASSLGQGHYNEQFF

abundance: .
j_gene: TRBJ1-3
d_gene: .
v_gene: TRBV9
CDR3nt: TGTGCCAGCAGCGTAGGATGGCCAGGTGCGGGAAACACCATATATTTT
CDR3aa: CASSVGWPGAGNTIYF

abundance: .
j_gene: TRBJ1-4
d_gene: TRBD1
v_gene: TRBV5-8
CDR3nt: TGTGCCAGCAGCTGGACAGGGGGCAGAACGACTAATGAAAAACTGTTTTTT
CDR3aa: CASSWTGGRTTNEKLFF

abundance: .
j_gene: TRBJ1-3
d_gene: TRBD1
v_gene: TRBV18
CDR3nt: TGTGCCAGCTCAGACGGACAGGGGGCATCTGGAAACACCATATATTTT
CDR3aa: CASSDGQGASGNTIYF

abundance: .
j_gene: TRBJ2-1
d_gene: .
v_gene: TRBV15
CDR3nt: TGTGCCACCAGCAGAGTTCGAGGCGGGACCTCCTACAATGAGCAGTTCTTC
CDR3aa: CATSRVRGGTSYNEQFF

abundance: .
j_gene: TRBJ2-1
d_gene: TRBD2
v_gene: TRBV30
CDR3nt: TGTGCCTGGAGTATTGGGACTAGCGGGGTTTTTCGGTTCTTC
CDR3aa: CAWSIGTSGVFRFF

abundance: .
j_gene: TRBJ1-1
d_gene: .
v_gene: TRBV27
CDR3nt: TGTGCCAGCAGTTTCAGAGAGAACACTGAAGCTTTCTTT
CDR3aa: CASSFRENTEAFF

abundance: .
j_gene: TRBJ2-2
d_gene: .
v_gene: TRBV7-7
CDR3nt: TGTGCCAGCAGCTTAACCGGGAGTAGTACCGGGGAGCTGTTTTTT
CDR3aa: CASSLTGSSTGELFF